This T cell receptor (beta chain) was sequenced for a study of blood T cell repertoires in COVID-19. Original handling: Cell counts per sample came from amplifying reference gene primers. The method was immunoSEQ multiplex PCR; TCRdb's version includes in-frame clones alone and lacks a portion of them. V, J and clone size reflect that table, while D and trimming were determined from the DNA. The sample consists of 84,000 or so clones, more than 70% of them appearing once. J lost 8 bases, V lost 5 bases, and 27 bases had no gene match. The V gene's germline CDR1 is GTSNPN and CDR2 SVGIG (reference sequence). CDR3 size: 19 residues.

The sample comprised peripheral blood. This TCR was recovered from a man aged 80 or over with active or convalescent COVID-19. The chain links TRBV30 to TRBJ1-3; 7 bases agree with TRBD1. The CDR3: CAWSSDEVELAGGLDTIYF. In DNA, the CDR3 is TGTGCCTGGTCGTCAGATGAGGTTGAATTGGCAGGGGGTTTGGACACCATATATTTT.